This TCR beta chain was identified during a study of shared clonotypes between healthy human individuals. General observations from the study: Rarefaction exposed incomplete sorted-subset sequencing despite large depth.

A split of CD4+ cells into CD45RA+ naive and CD45RA-negative memory subsets was performed. Germline V gives CDR1 MGHRA, CDR2 YSYEKL. The V gene lost 0 bases and the J gene lost 12 bases, with 12 bases spanning the gap. This CDR3 has 12 residues. Data came from immunoSEQ multiplex PCR; TCRdb stores just in-frame clones and leaves some out. Counted here are 1,500,000 or so clones, 98% occurring once; the ten biggest clones make up roughly 0.36%. In the case of this clone: Its specificity is not known.

The receptor was derived from a man aged 25-45 years in good health. The material sequenced was naive CD4+ T cells sorted from blood. Described subset: CD45RA+ positively selected. The chain combines TRBV4-1 with TRBJ2-7, with D unclear. DNA of the CDR3: TGCGCCAGCAGCCAAGACGGTAGACGACTGTACTTC. This encodes CASSQDGRRLYF.